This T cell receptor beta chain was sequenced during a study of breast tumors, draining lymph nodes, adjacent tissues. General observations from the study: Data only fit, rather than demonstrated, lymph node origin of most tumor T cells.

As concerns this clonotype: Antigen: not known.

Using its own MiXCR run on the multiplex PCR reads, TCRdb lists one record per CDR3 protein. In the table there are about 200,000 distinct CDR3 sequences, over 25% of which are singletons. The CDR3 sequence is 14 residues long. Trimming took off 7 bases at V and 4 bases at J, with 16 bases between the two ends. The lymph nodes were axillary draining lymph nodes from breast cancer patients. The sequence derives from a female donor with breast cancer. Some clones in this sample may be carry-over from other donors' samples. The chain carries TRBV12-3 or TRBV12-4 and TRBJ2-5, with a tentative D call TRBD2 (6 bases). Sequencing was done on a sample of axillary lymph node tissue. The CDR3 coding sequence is TGTGCCAGCACCCAAACGGGAGAAGGAGAGACCCAGTACTTC. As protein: CASTQTGEGETQYF.